This entry describes one T cell receptor beta chain. The antigen remains undetermined. Here immunoSEQ multiplex PCR was the method, and the copy in TCRdb shows in-frame clones only, minus some. The table has roughly 60,000 clones, over 60% seen once; the top ten hold more than 3%. V was pared by 3 bases and J by 3 bases, with 8 bases between. Germline loops: CDR1 MDHEN, CDR2 SYDVKM. This CDR3 has 13 residues. This entry is derived from a study of T cell responses to AZD1222 COVID-19 vaccine. Study findings and constraints: Targeting of unmutated variant regions was reportedly seen in nearly half of spike-specific TCRs. The donor cohort was predominantly white British with a female majority, and clonal diversity may have been underestimated. Repertoire collection took place solely once the T cell response had peaked. The CD4 TCRs associated with vaccination extended across spike and predominated at 160-218 and 743-854.

This chain links TRBV28 with TRBJ1-2, with D perhaps matching TRBD1 (5 bases). The source of this sequence is an adult who received the AZD1222 COVID-19 vaccine. Sequencing was performed on peripheral blood, taken 28 days after the second AZD1222 dose. The DNA of the CDR3 is TGTGCCAGCAGTTTTCAGGGCCACTATGGCTACACCTTC. It specifies CASSFQGHYGYTF.